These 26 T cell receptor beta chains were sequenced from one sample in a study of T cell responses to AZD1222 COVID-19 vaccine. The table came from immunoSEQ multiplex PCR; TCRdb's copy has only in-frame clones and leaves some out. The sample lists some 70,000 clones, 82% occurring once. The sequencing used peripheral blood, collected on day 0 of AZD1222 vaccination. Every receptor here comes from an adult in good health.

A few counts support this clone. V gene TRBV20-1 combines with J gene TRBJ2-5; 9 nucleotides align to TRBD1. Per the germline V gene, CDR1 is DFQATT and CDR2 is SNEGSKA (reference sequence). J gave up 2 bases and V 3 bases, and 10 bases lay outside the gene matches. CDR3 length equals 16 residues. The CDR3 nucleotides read TGCAGTGCTAGTCATTGGACAGGGGAAAGGCAAGAGACCCAGTACTTC. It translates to CSASHWTGERQETQYF.

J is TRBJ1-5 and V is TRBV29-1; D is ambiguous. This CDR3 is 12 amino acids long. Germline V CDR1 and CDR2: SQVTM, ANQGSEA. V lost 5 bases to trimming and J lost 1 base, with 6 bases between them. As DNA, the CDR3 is TGCAGCGTTAGCGTCAGCAATCAGCCCCAGCATTTT. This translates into CSVSVSNQPQHF.

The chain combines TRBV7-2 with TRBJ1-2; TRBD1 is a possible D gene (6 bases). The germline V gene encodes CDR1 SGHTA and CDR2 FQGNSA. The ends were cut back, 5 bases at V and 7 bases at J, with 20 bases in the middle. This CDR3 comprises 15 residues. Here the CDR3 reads CASSKDSLTRGGYTF. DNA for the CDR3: TGTGCCAGCAGCAAGGACAGTCTTACCAGGGGTGGCTACACCTTC.

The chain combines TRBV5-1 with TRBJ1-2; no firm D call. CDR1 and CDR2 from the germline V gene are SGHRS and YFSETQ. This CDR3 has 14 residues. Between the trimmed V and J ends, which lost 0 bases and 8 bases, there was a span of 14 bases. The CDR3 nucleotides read TGCGCCAGCAGCTTGGGGACCGGGGTGGAGGGCTACACCTTC. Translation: CASSLGTGVEGYTF.

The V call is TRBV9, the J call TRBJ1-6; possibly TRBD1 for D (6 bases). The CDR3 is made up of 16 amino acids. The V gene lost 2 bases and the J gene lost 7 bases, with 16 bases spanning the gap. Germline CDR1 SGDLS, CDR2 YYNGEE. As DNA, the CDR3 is TGTGCCAGCAGCGTCCCAAAACAGGGAGGGAATTCACCCCTCCACTTT. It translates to CASSVPKQGGNSPLHF.

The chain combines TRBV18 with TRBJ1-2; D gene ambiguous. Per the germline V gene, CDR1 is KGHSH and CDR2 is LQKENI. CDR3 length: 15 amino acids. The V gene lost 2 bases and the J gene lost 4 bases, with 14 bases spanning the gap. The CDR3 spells CASSPESIHIYGYTF. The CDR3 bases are TGTGCCAGCTCACCAGAAAGCATCCACATCTATGGCTACACCTTC.

The CDR3 coding sequence is TGTGCCAGCAGCCCGACTAGCGGGGGGATGCATACGCAGTATTTT. It translates to CASSPTSGGMHTQYF. The genes are TRBV9 and TRBJ2-3, with TRBD2 matching 13 bases. CDR1 and CDR2 from the germline V gene are SGDLS and YYNGEE. The J segment lost 7 bases and the V segment lost 4 bases, leaving 6 bases of the junction unmatched. The CDR3 length is 15 residues.

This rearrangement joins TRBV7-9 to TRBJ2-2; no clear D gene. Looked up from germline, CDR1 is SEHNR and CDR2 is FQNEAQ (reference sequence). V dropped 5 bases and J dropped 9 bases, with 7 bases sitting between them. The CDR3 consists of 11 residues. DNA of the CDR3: TGTGCCAGCAGCCCGCTCCGGGAGCTGTTTTTT. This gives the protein CASSPLRELFF.

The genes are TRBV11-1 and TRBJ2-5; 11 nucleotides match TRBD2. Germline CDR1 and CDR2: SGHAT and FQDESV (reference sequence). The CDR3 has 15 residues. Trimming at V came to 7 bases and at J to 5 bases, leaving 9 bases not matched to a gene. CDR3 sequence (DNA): TGTGCCAGCAAACTAGCGGGGGCCTTCGGGGAGACCCAGTACTTC. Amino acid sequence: CASKLAGAFGETQYF.

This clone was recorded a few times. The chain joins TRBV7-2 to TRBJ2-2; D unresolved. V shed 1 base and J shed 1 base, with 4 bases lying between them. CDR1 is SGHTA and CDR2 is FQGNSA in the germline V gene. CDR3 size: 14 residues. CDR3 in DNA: TGTGCCAGCAGCTTAGTACAGAACACCGGGGAGCTGTTTTTT. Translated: CASSLVQNTGELFF.

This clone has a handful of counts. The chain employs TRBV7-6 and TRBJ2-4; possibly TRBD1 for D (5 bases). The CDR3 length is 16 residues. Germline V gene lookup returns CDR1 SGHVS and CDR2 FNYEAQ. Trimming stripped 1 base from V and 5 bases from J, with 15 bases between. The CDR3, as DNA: TGTGCCAGCAGCTTAGGGATCAGGGTTGGGGAAAACATTCAGTACTTC. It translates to CASSLGIRVGENIQYF.

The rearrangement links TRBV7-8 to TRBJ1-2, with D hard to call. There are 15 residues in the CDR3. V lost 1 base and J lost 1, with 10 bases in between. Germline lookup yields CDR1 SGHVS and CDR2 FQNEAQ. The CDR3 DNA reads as TGTGCCAGCAGCTTAGAGGAGCGGGTTAACTATGGCTACACCTTC. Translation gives CASSLEERVNYGYTF. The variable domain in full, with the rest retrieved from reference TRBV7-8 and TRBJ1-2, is GAGVSQSPRYKVAKRGQDVALRCDPISGHVSLFWYQQALGQGPEFLTYFQNEAQLDKSGLPSDRFFAERPEGSVSTLKIQRTQQEDSAVYLCASSLEERVNYGYTFGSGTRLTVV.

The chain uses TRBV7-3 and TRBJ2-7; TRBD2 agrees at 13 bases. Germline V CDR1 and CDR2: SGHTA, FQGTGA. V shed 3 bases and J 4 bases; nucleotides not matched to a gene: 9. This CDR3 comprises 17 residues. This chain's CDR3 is CASSFKATSGGSYEQYF. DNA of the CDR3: TGTGCCAGCAGCTTCAAAGCGACTAGCGGGGGGTCGTACGAGCAGTACTTC.

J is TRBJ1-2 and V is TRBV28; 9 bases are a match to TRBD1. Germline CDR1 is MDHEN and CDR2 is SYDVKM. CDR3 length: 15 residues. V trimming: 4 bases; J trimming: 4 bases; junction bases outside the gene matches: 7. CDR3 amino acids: CASSYRDREIYGYTF. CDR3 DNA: TGTGCCAGCAGTTATCGGGACAGGGAAATCTATGGCTACACCTTC.

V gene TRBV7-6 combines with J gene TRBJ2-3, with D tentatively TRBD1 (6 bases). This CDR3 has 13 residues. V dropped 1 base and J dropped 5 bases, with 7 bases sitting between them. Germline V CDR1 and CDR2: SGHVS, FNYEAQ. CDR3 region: CASSLGTVDTQYF. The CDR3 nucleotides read TGTGCCAGCAGCTTAGGGACAGTAGATACGCAGTATTTT.

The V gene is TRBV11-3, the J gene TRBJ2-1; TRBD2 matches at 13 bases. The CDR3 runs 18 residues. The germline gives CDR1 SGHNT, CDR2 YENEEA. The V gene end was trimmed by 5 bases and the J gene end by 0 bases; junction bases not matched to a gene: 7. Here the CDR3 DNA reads TGTGCCAGCAGCCCCCCGACTAGCGGGGGGAGCTCCTACAATGAGCAGTTCTTC. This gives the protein CASSPPTSGGSSYNEQFF.

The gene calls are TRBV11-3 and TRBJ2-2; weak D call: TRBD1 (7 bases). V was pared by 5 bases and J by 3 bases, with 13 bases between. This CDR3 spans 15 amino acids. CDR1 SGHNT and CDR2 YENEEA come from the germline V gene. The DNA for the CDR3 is TGTGCCAGCAGCCCCCAGGGGGGATACACCGGGGAGCTGTTTTTT. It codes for CASSPQGGYTGELFF. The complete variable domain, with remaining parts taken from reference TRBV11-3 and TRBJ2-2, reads EAGVVQSPRYKIIEKKQPVAFWCNPISGHNTLYWYLQNLGQGPELLIRYENEEAVDDSQLPKDRFSAERLKGVDSTLKIQPAELGDSAVYLCASSPQGGYTGELFFGEGSRLTVL.

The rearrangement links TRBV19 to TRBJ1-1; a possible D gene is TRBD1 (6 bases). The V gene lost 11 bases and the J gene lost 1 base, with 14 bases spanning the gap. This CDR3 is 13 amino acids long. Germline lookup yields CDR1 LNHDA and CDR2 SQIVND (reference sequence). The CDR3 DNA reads TGTGCCTCTTGGTGGGGGCGGAACACTGAAGCTTTCTTT. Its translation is CASWWGRNTEAFF.

CDR3 DNA sequence: TGTGCCAGCAGCCAAGGTCAGGGGGCGACCTACGAGCAGTACTTC. Amino acid sequence: CASSQGQGATYEQYF. The J gene is TRBJ2-7, the V gene TRBV3-1 (or the pseudogene TRBV3-2), with TRBD1 matching over 8 bases. The CDR3 loop spans 15 amino acids. The J segment lost 2 bases and the V segment lost 1 base, leaving 4 bases of the junction unmatched. Per the germline V gene, CDR1 is LGHDT and CDR2 is YNNKEL (reference sequence).

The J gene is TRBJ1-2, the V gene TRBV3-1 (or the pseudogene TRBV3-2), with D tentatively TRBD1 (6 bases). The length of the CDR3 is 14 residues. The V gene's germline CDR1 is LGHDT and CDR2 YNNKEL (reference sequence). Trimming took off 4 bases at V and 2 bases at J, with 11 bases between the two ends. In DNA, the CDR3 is TGTGCCAGCAGCCGAAATACAGGGAACTATGGCTACACCTTC. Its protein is CASSRNTGNYGYTF.

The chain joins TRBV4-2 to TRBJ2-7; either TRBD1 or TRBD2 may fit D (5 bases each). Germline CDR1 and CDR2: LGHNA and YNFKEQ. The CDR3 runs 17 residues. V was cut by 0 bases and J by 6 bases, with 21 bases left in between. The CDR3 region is CASSQEVIQERGPEQYF. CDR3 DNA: TGTGCCAGCAGCCAAGAAGTAATCCAAGAAAGGGGACCCGAGCAGTACTTC.

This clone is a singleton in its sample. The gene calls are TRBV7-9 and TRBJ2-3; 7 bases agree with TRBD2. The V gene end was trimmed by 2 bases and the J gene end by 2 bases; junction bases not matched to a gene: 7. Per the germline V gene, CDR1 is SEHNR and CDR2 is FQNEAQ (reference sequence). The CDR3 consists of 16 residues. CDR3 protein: CASSLIVAGDTDTQYF. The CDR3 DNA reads TGTGCCAGCAGCTTAATCGTTGCGGGGGACACAGATACGCAGTATTTT.

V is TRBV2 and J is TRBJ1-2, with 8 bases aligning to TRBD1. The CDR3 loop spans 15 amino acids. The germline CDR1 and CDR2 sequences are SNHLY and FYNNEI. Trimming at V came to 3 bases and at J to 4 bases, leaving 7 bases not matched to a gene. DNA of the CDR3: TGTGCCAGCAGTGACCCCGGACAGGGTACCTATGGCTACACCTTC. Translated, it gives CASSDPGQGTYGYTF. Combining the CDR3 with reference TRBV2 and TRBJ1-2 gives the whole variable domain EPEVTQTPSHQVTQMGQEVILRCVPISNHLYFYWYRQILGQKVEFLVSFYNNEISEKSEIFDDQFSVERPDGSNFTLKIRSTKLEDSAMYFCASSDPGQGTYGYTFGSGTRLTVV.

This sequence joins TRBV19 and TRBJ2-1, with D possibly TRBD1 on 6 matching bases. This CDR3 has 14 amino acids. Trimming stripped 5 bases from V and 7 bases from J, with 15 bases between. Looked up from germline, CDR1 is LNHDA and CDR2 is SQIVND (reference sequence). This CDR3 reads CASSQGHRANEQFF. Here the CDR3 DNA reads TGTGCCAGTAGTCAGGGACACAGGGCTAATGAGCAGTTCTTC.

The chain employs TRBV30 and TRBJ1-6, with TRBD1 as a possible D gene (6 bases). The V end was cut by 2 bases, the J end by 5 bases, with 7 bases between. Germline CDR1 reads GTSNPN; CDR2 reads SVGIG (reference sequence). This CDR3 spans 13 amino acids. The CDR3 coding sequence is TGTGCCTGGAGTCGACAGGATAATTCACCCCTCCACTTT. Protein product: CAWSRQDNSPLHF.

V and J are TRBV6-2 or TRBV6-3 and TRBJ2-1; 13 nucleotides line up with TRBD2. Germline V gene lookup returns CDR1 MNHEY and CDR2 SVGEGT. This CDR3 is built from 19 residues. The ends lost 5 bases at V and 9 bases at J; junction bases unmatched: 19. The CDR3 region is CASSLVPGLAGSRIGEQFF. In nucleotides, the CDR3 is TGTGCCAGCAGTCTAGTCCCGGGACTAGCGGGGTCACGCATTGGTGAGCAGTTCTTC.